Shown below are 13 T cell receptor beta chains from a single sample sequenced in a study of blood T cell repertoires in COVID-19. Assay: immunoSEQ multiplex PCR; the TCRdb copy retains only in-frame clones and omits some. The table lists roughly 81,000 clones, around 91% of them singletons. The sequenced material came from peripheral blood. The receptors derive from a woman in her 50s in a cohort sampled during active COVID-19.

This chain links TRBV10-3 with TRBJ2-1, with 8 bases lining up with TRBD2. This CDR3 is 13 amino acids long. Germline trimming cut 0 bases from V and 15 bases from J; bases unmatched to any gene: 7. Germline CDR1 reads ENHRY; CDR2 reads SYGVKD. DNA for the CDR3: TGTGCCATCAGTGAGTCGGGACTAGATAAGGTGTTCTTC. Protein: CAISESGLDKVFF.

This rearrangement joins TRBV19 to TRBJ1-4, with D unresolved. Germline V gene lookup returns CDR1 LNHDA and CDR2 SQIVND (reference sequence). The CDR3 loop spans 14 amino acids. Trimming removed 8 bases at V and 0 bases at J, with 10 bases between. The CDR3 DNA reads TGTGCCAGTGCCGCCACGGCAACTAATGAAAAACTGTTTTTT. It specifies CASAATATNEKLFF.

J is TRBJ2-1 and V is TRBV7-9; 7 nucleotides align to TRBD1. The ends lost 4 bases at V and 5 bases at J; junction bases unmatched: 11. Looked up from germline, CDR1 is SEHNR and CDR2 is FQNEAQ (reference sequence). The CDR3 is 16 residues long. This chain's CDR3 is CASSWSLGTVDNEQFF. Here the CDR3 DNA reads TGTGCCAGCAGCTGGAGCCTCGGGACAGTGGACAATGAGCAGTTCTTC. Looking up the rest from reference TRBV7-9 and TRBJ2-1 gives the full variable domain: DTGVSQNPRHKITKRGQNVTFRCDPISEHNRLYWYRQTLGQGPEFLTYFQNEAQLEKSRLLSDRFSAERPKGSFSTLEIQRTEQGDSAMYLCASSWSLGTVDNEQFFGPGTRLTVL.

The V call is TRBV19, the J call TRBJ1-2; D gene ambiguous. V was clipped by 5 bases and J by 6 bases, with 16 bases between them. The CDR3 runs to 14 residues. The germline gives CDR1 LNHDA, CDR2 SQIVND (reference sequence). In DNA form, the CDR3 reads TGTGCCAGTAGTTCCGTTTCTCTACCCGATGGCTACACCTTC. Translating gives CASSSVSLPDGYTF.

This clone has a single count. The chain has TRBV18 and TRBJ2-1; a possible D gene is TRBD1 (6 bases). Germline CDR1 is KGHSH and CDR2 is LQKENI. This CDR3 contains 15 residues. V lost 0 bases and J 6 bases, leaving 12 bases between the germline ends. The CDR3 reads CASSPPSGQSNEQFF. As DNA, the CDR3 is TGTGCCAGCTCACCACCGTCTGGACAGTCCAATGAGCAGTTCTTC.

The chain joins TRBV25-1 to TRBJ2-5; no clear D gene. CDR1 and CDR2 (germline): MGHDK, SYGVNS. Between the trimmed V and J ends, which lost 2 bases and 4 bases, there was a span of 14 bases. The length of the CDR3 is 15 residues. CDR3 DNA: TGTGCCAGCAGTGAAAGTCTAATTACTGGAGAGACCCAGTACTTC. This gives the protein CASSESLITGETQYF. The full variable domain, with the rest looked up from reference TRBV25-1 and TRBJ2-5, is EADIYQTPRYLVIGTGKKITLECSQTMGHDKMYWYQQDPGMELHLIHYSYGVNSTEKGDLSSESTVSRIRTEHFPLTLESARPSHTSQYLCASSESLITGETQYFGPGTRLLVL.

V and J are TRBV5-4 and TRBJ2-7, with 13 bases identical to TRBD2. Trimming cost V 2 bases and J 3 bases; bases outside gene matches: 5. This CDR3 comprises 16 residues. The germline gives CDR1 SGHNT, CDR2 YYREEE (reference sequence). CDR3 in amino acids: CASSLGGTSGDYEQYF. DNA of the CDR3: TGTGCCAGCAGCTTAGGAGGGACTAGCGGGGACTACGAGCAGTACTTC.

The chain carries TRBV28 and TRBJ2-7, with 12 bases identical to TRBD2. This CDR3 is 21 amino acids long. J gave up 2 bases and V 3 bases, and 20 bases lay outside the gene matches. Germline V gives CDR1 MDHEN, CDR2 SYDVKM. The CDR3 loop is CASSFLTLGLAGTGGTYEQYF. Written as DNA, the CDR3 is TGTGCCAGCAGTTTTTTGACCCTCGGACTAGCGGGGACGGGGGGTACCTACGAGCAGTACTTC. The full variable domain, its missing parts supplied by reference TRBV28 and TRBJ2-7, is DVKVTQSSRYLVKRTGEKVFLECVQDMDHENMFWYRQDPGLGLRLIYFSYDVKMKEKGDIPEGYSVSREKKERFSLILESASTNQTSMYLCASSFLTLGLAGTGGTYEQYFGPGTRLTVT.

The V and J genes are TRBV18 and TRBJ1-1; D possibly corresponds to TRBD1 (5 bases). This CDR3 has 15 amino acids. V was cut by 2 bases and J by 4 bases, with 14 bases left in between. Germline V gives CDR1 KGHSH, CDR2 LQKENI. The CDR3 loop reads CASSPAARGVTEAFF. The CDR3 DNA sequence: TGTGCCAGCTCACCAGCCGCTCGGGGGGTCACTGAAGCTTTCTTT.

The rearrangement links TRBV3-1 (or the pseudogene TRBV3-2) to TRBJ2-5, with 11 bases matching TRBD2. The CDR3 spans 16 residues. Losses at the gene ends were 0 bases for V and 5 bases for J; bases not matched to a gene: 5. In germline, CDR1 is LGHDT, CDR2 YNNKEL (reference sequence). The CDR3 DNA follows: TGTGCCAGCAGCCAAGATCTAGCGGGGGGCCGGGAGACCCAGTACTTC. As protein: CASSQDLAGGRETQYF.

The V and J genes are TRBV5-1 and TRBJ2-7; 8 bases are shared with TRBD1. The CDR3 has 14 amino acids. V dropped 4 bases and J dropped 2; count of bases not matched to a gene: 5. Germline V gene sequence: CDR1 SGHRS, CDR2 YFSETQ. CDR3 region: CASSIGQGPYEQYF. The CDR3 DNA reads TGCGCCAGCAGCATCGGACAGGGACCCTACGAGCAGTACTTC.

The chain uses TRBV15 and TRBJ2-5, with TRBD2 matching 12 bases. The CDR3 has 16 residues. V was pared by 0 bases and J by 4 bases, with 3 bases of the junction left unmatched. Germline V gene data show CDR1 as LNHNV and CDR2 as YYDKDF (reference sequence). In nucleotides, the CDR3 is TGTGCCACCAGCAGAGAAAGACTAGCGGGAGTAGAGACCCAGTACTTC. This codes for CATSRERLAGVETQYF.

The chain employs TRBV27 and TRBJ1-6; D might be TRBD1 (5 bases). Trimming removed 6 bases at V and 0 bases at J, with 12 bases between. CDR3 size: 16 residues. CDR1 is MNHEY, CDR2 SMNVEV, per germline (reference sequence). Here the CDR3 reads CASRPRQSSYNSPLHF. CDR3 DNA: TGTGCCAGCAGACCCCGACAGAGCTCCTATAATTCACCCCTCCACTTT.